This record covers a single T cell receptor beta chain. The data are from a study of blood T cell repertoires in COVID-19. Using immunoSEQ multiplex PCR, the repertoire was profiled, and TCRdb retains in-frame clones only, with some absent. The table lists some 35,000 clones, roughly nine tenths of them singletons. Looked up from germline, CDR1 is SGHTA and CDR2 is FQGNSA. The V segment lost 4 bases and the J segment 4 bases; nucleotides outside the gene matches: 10. The CDR3 consists of 16 residues. The chain couples TRBV7-2 to TRBJ2-1, with 7 bases matching TRBD2. This sequence was found in a man aged 65 to 85 with acute or convalescent COVID-19. Sequencing input: peripheral blood. CDR3 amino acids: CASSYWGSGTYNEQFF. CDR3 DNA sequence: TGTGCCAGCAGCTACTGGGGAAGCGGGACTTACAATGAGCAGTTCTTC. The entire variable domain, with the rest obtained from reference TRBV7-2 and TRBJ2-1, is as follows: GAGVSQSPSNKVTEKGKDVELRCDPISGHTALYWYRQSLGQGLEFLIYFQGNSAPDKSGLPSDRFSAERTGGSVSTLTIQRTQQEDSAVYLCASSYWGSGTYNEQFFGPGTRLTVL.